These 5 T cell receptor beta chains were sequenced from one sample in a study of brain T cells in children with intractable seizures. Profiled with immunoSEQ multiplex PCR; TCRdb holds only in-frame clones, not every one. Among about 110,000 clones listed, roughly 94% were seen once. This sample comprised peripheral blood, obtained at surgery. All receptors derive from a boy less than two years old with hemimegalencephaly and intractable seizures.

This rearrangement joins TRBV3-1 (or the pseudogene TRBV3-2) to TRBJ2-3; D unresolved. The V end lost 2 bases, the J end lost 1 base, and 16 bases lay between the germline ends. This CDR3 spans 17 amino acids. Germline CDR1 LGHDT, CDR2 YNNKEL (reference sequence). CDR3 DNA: TGTGCCAGCAGCCAAAGGTTTAGGCGTAGAGGCACAGATACGCAGTATTTT. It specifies CASSQRFRRRGTDTQYF.

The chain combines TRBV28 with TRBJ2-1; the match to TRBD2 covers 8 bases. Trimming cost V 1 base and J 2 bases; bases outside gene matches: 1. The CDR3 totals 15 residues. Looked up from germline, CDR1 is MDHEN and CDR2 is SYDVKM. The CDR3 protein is CASSLSGGTYNEQFF. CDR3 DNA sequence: TGTGCCAGCAGTTTATCGGGAGGGACCTACAATGAGCAGTTCTTC.

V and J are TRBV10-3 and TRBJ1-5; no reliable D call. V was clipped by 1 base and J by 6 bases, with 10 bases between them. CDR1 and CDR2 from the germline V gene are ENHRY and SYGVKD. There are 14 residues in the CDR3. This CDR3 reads CAISEWRAGQPQHF. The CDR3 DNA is TGTGCCATCAGTGAGTGGAGGGCCGGTCAGCCCCAGCATTTT.

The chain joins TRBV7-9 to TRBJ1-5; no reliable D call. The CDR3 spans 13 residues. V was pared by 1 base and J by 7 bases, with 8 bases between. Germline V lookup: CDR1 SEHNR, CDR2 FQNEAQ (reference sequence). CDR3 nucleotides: TGTGCCAGCAGCTTAGTGGTGGGACAGCCCCAGCATTTT. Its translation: CASSLVVGQPQHF.

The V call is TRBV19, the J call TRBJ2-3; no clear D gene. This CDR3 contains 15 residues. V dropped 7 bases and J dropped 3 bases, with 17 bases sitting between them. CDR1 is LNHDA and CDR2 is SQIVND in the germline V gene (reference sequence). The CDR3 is CASTLGPGPTDTQYF. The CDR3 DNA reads TGTGCCAGTACCCTCGGACCAGGACCAACAGATACGCAGTATTTT.